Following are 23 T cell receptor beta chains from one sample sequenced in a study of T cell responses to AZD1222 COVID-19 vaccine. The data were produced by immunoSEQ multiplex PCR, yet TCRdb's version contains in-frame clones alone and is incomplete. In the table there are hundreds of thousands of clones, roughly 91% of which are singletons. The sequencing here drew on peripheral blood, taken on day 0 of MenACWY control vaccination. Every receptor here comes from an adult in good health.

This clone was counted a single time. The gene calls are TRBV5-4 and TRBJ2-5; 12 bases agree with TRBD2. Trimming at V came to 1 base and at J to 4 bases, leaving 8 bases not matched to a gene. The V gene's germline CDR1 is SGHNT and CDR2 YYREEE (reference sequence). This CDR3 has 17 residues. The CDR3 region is CASSLYPSGGAGETQYF. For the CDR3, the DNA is TGTGCCAGCAGCTTGTATCCTAGCGGGGGGGCAGGAGAGACCCAGTACTTC.

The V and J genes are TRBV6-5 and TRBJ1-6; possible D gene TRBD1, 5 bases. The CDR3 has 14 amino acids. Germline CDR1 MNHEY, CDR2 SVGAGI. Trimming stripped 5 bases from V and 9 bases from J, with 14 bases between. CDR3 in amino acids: CASSPDSPSSPLHF. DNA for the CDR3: TGTGCCAGCAGTCCCGACAGTCCGAGTTCACCCCTCCACTTT.

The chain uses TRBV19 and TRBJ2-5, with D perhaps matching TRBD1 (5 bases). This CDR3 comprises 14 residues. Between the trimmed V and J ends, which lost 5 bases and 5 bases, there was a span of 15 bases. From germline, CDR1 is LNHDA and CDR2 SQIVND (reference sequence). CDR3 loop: CASSYQGARETQYF. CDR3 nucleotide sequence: TGTGCCAGTAGTTACCAGGGTGCGCGGGAGACCCAGTACTTC.

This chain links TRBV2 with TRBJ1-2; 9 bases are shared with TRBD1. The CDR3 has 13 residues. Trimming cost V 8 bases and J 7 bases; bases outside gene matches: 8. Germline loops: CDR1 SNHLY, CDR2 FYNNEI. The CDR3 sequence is CASQGQGNIGYTF. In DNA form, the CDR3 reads TGTGCCAGCCAAGGACAGGGGAATATTGGCTACACCTTC.

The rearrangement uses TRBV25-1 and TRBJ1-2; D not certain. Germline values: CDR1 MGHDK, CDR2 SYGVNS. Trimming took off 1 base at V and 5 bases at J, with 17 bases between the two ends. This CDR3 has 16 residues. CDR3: CASSESSLRSGYGYTF. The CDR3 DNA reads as TGTGCCAGCAGTGAATCCTCACTTCGATCAGGATATGGCTACACCTTC.

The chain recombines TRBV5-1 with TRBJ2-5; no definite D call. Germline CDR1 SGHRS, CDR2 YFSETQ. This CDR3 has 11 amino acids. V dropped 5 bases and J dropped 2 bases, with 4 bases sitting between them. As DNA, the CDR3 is TGCGCCAGCAGGGAGCAAGAGACCCAGTACTTC. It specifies CASREQETQYF. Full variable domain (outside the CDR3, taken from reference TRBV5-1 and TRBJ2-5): KAGVTQTPRYLIKTRGQQVTLSCSPISGHRSVSWYQQTPGQGLQFLFEYFSETQRNKGNFPGRFSGRQFSNSRSEMNVSTLELGDSALYLCASREQETQYFGPGTRLLVL.

This CDR3 reads CASSLPQGAGQPQHF. The CDR3 DNA reads TGTGCCAGCAGTTTACCACAGGGGGCCGGTCAGCCCCAGCATTTT. The genes are TRBV28 and TRBJ1-5, with 9 bases identical to TRBD1. CDR1 is MDHEN, CDR2 SYDVKM, per germline. The trim removed 2 bases at V and 6 bases at J, leaving 5 bases unmatched. This CDR3 is built from 15 residues.

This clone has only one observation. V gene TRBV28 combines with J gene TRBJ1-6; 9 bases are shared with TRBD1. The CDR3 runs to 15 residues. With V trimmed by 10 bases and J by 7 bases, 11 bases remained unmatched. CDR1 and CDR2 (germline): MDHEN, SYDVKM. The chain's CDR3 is CATTGGAGGNSPLHF. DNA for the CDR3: TGTGCCACCACAGGGGGCGCTGGGGGGAATTCACCCCTCCACTTT.

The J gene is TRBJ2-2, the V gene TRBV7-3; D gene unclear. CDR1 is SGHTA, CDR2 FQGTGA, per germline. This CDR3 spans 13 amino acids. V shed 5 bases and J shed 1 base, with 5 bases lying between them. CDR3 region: CASSPGNTGELFF. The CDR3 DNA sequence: TGTGCCAGCAGCCCGGGGAACACCGGGGAGCTGTTTTTT.

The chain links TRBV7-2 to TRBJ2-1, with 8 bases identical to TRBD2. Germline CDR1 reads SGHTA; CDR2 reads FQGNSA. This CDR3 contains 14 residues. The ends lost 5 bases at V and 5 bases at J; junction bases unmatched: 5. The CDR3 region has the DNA TGTGCCAGCAGCCGGGGGGGCAGCGACAATGAGCAGTTCTTC. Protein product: CASSRGGSDNEQFF.

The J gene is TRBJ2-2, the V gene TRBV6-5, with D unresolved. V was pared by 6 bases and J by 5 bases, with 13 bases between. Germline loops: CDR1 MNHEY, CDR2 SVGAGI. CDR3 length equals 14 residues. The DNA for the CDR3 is TGTGCCAGCAGGGACCTGATAAGGACCGGGGAGCTGTTTTTT. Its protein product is CASRDLIRTGELFF.

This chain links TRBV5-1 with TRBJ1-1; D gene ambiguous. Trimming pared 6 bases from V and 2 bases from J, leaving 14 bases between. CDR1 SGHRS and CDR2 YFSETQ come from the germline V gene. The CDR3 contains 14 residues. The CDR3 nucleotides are TGCGCCAGCAATATCGGCCCGGGAAACACTGAAGCTTTCTTT. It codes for CASNIGPGNTEAFF.

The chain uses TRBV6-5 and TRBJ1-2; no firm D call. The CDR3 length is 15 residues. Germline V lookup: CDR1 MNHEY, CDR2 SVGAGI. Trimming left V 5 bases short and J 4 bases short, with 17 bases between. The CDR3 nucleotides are TGTGCCAGCAGTCCGTCCAGGAGGTCCACCTATGGCTACACCTTC. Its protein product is CASSPSRRSTYGYTF.

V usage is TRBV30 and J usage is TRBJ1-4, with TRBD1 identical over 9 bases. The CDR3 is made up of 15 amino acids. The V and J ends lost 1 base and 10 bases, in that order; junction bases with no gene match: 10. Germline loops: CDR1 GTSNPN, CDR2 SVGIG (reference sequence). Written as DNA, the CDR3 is TGTGCCTGGAGTGGCCAAACCGGGACAGGGAGAAAACTGTTTTTT. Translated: CAWSGQTGTGRKLFF.

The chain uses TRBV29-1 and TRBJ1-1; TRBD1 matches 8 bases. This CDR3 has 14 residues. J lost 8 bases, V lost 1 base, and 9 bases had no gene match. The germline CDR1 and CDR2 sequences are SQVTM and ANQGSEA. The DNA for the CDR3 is TGCAGCGTTGAAGCTCAGGGACAGGCGGAGGAAGCTTTCTTT. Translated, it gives CSVEAQGQAEEAFF.

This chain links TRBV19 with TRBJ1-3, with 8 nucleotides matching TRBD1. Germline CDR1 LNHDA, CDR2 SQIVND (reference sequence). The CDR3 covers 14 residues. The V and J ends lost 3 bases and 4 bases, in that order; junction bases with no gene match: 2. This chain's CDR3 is CASSIWDRGNTIYF. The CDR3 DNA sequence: TGTGCCAGTAGTATCTGGGACAGGGGAAACACCATATATTTT.

CDR3 protein: CASMRGQDEKLFF. CDR3 coding DNA: TGTGCCAGCATGAGGGGGCAGGATGAAAAACTGTTTTTT. The rearrangement joins TRBV28 to TRBJ1-4, with TRBD1 matching over 7 bases. Germline V gene lookup returns CDR1 MDHEN and CDR2 SYDVKM. J was trimmed by 6 bases and V by 7 bases; bases with no gene match: 5. This CDR3 is built from 13 residues.

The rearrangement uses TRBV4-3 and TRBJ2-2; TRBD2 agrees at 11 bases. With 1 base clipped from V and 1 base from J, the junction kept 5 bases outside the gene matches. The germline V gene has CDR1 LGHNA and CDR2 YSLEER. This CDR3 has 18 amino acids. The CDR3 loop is CASSQGRLAGGNTGELFF. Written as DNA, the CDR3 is TGCGCCAGCAGCCAAGGCCGTCTAGCGGGGGGGAACACCGGGGAGCTGTTTTTT.

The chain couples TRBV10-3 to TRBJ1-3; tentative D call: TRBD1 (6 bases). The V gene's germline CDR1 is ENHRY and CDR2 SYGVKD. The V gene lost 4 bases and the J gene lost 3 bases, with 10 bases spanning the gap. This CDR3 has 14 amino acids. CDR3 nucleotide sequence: TGTGCCATCAGTGCACAGGGCCTTGGAAACACCATATATTTT. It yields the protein CAISAQGLGNTIYF.

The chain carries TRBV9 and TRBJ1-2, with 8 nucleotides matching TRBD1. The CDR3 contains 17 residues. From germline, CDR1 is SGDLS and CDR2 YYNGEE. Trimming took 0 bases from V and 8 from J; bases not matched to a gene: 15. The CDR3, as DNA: TGTGCCAGCAGCGTAGGGGACCGTCCCCAGGGGGCGTGGGGCTACACCTTC. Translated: CASSVGDRPQGAWGYTF.

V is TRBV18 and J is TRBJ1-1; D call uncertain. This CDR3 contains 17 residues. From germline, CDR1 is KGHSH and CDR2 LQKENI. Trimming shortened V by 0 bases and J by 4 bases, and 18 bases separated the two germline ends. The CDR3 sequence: CASSPPPSGSRRTEAFF. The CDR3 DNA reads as TGTGCCAGCTCACCACCTCCTAGCGGTTCTAGACGCACTGAAGCTTTCTTT.

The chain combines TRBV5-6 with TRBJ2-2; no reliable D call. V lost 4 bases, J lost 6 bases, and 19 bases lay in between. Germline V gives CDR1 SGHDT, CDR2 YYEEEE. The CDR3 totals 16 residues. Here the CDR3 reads CASSLGGGPAPGELFF. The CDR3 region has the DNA TGTGCCAGCAGCCTGGGTGGTGGGCCCGCCCCCGGGGAGCTGTTTTTT.

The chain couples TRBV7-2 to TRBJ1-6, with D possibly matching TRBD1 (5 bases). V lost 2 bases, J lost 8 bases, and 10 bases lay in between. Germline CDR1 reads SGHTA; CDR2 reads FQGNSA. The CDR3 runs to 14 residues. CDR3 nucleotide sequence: TGTGCCAGCAGCTTAACTGGGACGTATTCACCCCTCCACTTT. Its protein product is CASSLTGTYSPLHF.